This T cell receptor beta chain was sequenced for a study of blood T cell repertoires in COVID-19. Study summary: Sites in the United States, Italy and Spain provided acute and convalescent COVID-19 samples. T cells, B-cell-depleted T cells, or PBMCs provided the cDNA or gDNA that served as material.

CDR3 size: 15 residues. CDR1 is SGHDT, CDR2 YYEEEE, per germline. With V trimmed by 0 bases and J by 2 bases, 1 base remained unmatched. Repertoires were generated with immunoSEQ multiplex PCR, while TCRdb's copy carries only in-frame clones and drops some. The data show a few hundred thousand clones, with roughly 86% seen just once and 3.6% held by the top ten. The chain combines TRBV5-6 with TRBJ2-1; TRBD2 matches 8 bases. The source of this sequence is a man aged 18 to 29 with active or convalescent COVID-19. The source material was peripheral blood. CDR3: CASSLGGLAYNEQFF. The CDR3 DNA is TGTGCCAGCAGCTTGGGGGGACTAGCCTACAATGAGCAGTTCTTC.